The present T cell receptor beta chain was sequenced within a study of cytomegalovirus exposure and HLA in healthy donors. Study observations and caveats: Investigators reported 164 TCR beta chains as tied to cytomegalovirus. Specific recognition of CMV antigens was confirmed in vitro for a few chains (all CMV-associated).

Profiling relied on immunoSEQ multiplex PCR, and the TCRdb table lists in-frame clones only, not all of them. The sample carries roughly 65,000 clones, 91% recorded once. Germline CDR1 is MNHEY and CDR2 is SMNVEV (reference sequence). After removal of 3 bases from V and 5 bases from J, the junction contained 3 bases not matched to a gene. The CDR3 runs to 13 residues. About this clone itself: Its specificity is unknown.

V is TRBV27 and J is TRBJ2-5, with 7 bases fitting TRBD2. The sequenced sample was PBMCs. The source is a man between 18 and 35 years old in good health and CMV-seronegative. The CDR3 loop reads CASSFPGGETQYF. The CDR3 DNA is TGTGCCAGCAGTTTTCCCGGGGGGGAGACCCAGTACTTC.